This T cell receptor (beta chain) was sequenced for a study of shared clonotypes between healthy human individuals. This clone has just a few counts. The target antigen is unknown. In the same sample, other DNA sequences code for this CDR3. The CDR3 runs to 11 residues. V was pared by 5 bases and J by 2 bases, with 2 bases between. Looked up from germline, CDR1 is LGHNT and CDR2 is FRNRAP. Libraries were prepared by immunoSEQ multiplex PCR; TCRdb keeps only in-frame clonotypes and omits some of them. Altogether about a million clones are present, 60% to 85% being singletons, with the ten largest covering approximately 0.95%. Study observations and caveats: With a few donors compared, approximately 5% of naive CD4 clonotypes were shared.

The source is a man aged 18 to 30 in good health. Some clones in this sample may be carry-over from other donors' samples. Sequenced input: memory CD4+ T cells from PBMCs. Subset meaning: CD45RA-negative fraction. The chain carries TRBV12-5 and TRBJ2-3; D remains unclear. For the CDR3, the DNA is TGTGCTAGTGGTACCACAGATACGCAGTATTTT. Protein: CASGTTDTQYF.